The 20 T cell receptor beta chains below come from one sample, sequenced in a study of T cells in Graves' hyperthyroidism and ophthalmopathy. TCR beta CDR3 regions were amplified from RNA transcripts. Using the HTBI primer set, a first-round RT-PCR was run on the TCR CDR3. TCRdb independently ran MiXCR on the multiplex PCR reads; one entry per CDR3 protein. Among hundreds of thousands of distinct CDR3 sequences, around a quarter were seen once, and the ten largest hold about 11%. Input material: blood. The origin of the receptors is a woman aged 30 to 39 with Graves' ophthalmopathy.

This clonotype was detected ten times or more. At one end the junction does not follow the germline gene, possibly because of a read error. This rearrangement joins TRBV5-1 to TRBJ1-2; D possibly corresponds to TRBD1 (6 bases). CDR3 length equals 13 residues. Per the germline V gene, CDR1 is SGHRS and CDR2 is YFSETQ. The CDR3 region is CASSLEGGYGYTF. CDR3 bases: TGTGCCAGCAGCTTAGAGGGGGGCTATGGCTACACCTTC.

The V call is TRBV20-1, the J call TRBJ1-1, with TRBD1 matching over 8 bases. Germline trimming cut 2 bases from V and 4 bases from J; bases unmatched to any gene: 6. There are 14 residues in the CDR3. Germline CDR1 and CDR2: DFQATT and SNEGSKA (reference sequence). CDR3 bases: TGCAGTGCTAGAAAGGGACAGGCAAGCACTGAAGCTTTCTTT. Its translation is CSARKGQASTEAFF.

This clonotype was observed many times. The V and J genes are TRBV2 and TRBJ2-4; either TRBD1 or TRBD2 may supply D (5 bases each). The V end lost 7 bases, the J end lost 2 bases, and 15 bases lay between the germline ends. Germline-derived CDR1 and CDR2 are SNHLY and FYNNEI. The length of the CDR3 is 15 residues. The CDR3 DNA reads TGTGCCAGCATCGGCAGGGACCAAACCAAAAACATTCAGTACTTC. It specifies CASIGRDQTKNIQYF.

At least ten counts were recorded for this clonotype. This chain uses TRBV29-1 with TRBJ1-1; D is unresolved. This CDR3 region has 12 residues. The V end was cut by 1 base, the J end by 1 base, with 4 bases between. The V gene's germline CDR1 is SQVTM and CDR2 ANQGSEA. As DNA, the CDR3 is TGCAGCGTTGAAGGTCAGAACACTGAAGCTTTCTTT. Protein product: CSVEGQNTEAFF.

V is TRBV20-1 and J is TRBJ2-5; 9 bases line up with TRBD2. V was clipped by 6 bases and J by 4 bases; unmatched bases: 6. The CDR3 extends over 13 amino acids. Germline values: CDR1 DFQATT, CDR2 SNEGSKA (reference sequence). The CDR3 sequence is CSAGRGGIETQYF. CDR3 DNA sequence: TGCAGTGCAGGGCGGGGGGGGATAGAGACCCAGTACTTC.

Concerning this clonotype: A much bigger clone sits one base away, suggesting this may be a read error. This chain links TRBV18 with TRBJ1-1, with unresolved D. Germline V lookup: CDR1 KGHSH, CDR2 LQKENI. V was pared by 1 base and J by 7 bases, with 13 bases between. CDR3 length: 14 amino acids. CDR3 amino acids: CASSPQARRHEAFF. CDR3 nucleotides: TGTGCCAGCTCACCACAGGCCAGGCGTCATGAAGCTTTCTTT.

This clonotype has a count of ten or more. The gene calls are TRBV20-1 and TRBJ1-2; D call uncertain. Trimming removed 6 bases from V and 4 bases from J, with 15 bases in between. The CDR3 sequence is 13 residues long. Germline assignment: CDR1 DFQATT and CDR2 SNEGSKA (reference sequence). The CDR3 reads CSADDDTSYGYTF. For the CDR3, the DNA is TGCAGTGCAGACGATGACACGAGCTATGGCTACACCTTC.

This clonotype was seen a handful of times. The chain recombines TRBV5-1 with TRBJ1-2; D is ambiguous. This CDR3 region has 15 residues. Trimming took 4 bases from V and 2 from J, leaving 15 bases between them. Germline values: CDR1 SGHRS, CDR2 YFSETQ. Here the CDR3 reads CASSPGLGQNYGYTF. For the CDR3, the DNA is TGCGCCAGCAGCCCCGGCCTGGGTCAGAACTATGGCTACACCTTC.

This clonotype has a count of ten or more. The V gene is TRBV30, the J gene TRBJ2-5; 7 bases fit TRBD1. The ends lost 3 bases at V and 0 bases at J; junction bases unmatched: 10. The CDR3 runs to 16 residues. Germline lookup yields CDR1 GTSNPN and CDR2 SVGIG (reference sequence). The CDR3 loop is CAWRATGTEYQETQYF. In nucleotides, the CDR3 is TGTGCCTGGAGGGCCACCGGGACAGAGTACCAAGAGACCCAGTACTTC. Combining the CDR3 with reference TRBV30 and TRBJ2-5 gives the whole variable domain SQTIHQWPATLVQPVGSPLSLECTVEGTSNPNLYWYRQAAGRGLQLLFYSVGIGQISSEVPQNLSASRPQDRQFILSSKKLLLSDSGFYLCAWRATGTEYQETQYFGPGTRLLVL.

The table lists this clonotype with many counts. The J gene is TRBJ1-2, the V gene TRBV4-3; 10 bases are shared with TRBD1. Trimming at V came to 0 bases and at J to 8 bases, leaving 6 bases not matched to a gene. CDR3 size: 15 residues. The germline gives CDR1 LGHNA, CDR2 YSLEER. The CDR3 spells CASSQDDRGRRGYTF. The CDR3 DNA reads as TGCGCCAGCAGCCAAGATGACAGGGGGCGTCGAGGCTACACCTTC.

In this sample, this clonotype turned up many times. The chain joins TRBV12-3 or TRBV12-4 to TRBJ1-3; the match to TRBD1 covers 9 bases. The CDR3 loop spans 14 amino acids. With 4 bases clipped from V and 7 bases from J, the junction kept 5 bases outside the gene matches. CDR3 bases: TGTGCCAGCAGTTCGACAGGGGGAGGGAACACCATATATTTT. This sequence encodes CASSSTGGGNTIYF.

The V gene is TRBV5-1, the J gene TRBJ1-1; tentatively, D is TRBD1 (6 bases). The CDR3 is made up of 13 amino acids. V lost 3 bases to trimming and J lost 6 bases, with 12 bases between them. CDR1 and CDR2 (germline): SGHRS, YFSETQ. DNA of the CDR3: TGCGCCAGCAGCTGGGACATTGGGGCTGAAGCTTTCTTT. Its protein product is CASSWDIGAEAFF. Combining the CDR3 with reference TRBV5-1 and TRBJ1-1 gives the whole variable domain KAGVTQTPRYLIKTRGQQVTLSCSPISGHRSVSWYQQTPGQGLQFLFEYFSETQRNKGNFPGRFSGRQFSNSRSEMNVSTLELGDSALYLCASSWDIGAEAFFGQGTRLTVV.

This clonotype was recorded at least ten times. This rearrangement joins TRBV30 to TRBJ2-7, with D perhaps TRBD1 (6 bases). V gave up 7 bases and J gave up 3 bases, with 10 bases separating them. Germline CDR1 is GTSNPN and CDR2 is SVGIG (reference sequence). The CDR3 length is 11 residues. The CDR3 here is CAYRDLYEQYF. Here the CDR3 DNA reads TGTGCCTACAGGGACCTCTACGAGCAGTACTTC.

The CDR3 loop reads CASSDGTRPPTQETQYF. The DNA of the CDR3 is TGTGCCAGCAGTGATGGGACTCGGCCCCCTACCCAAGAGACCCAGTACTTC. The genes are TRBV27 and TRBJ2-5; D might be TRBD2 (6 bases). CDR1 is MNHEY, CDR2 SMNVEV, per germline (reference sequence). There are 17 residues in the CDR3. V lost 5 bases to trimming and J lost 1 base, with 20 bases between them.

The table lists this clonotype with a few counts. J is TRBJ2-6 and V is TRBV19, with 10 bases aligning to TRBD1. V shed 5 bases, J shed 7 bases, and the junction held 8 bases outside the gene matches. Germline V gene lookup returns CDR1 LNHDA and CDR2 SQIVND (reference sequence). CDR3 length: 16 amino acids. DNA for the CDR3: TGTGCCAGTAGTCACAGTGGGACAGGGGTCGCCAACGTCCTGACTTTC. This codes for CASSHSGTGVANVLTF.

As concerns this clonotype: A much larger clone is a single base away; this may be a read error. V usage is TRBV30 and J usage is TRBJ1-3; D not certain. This CDR3 is 15 amino acids long. CDR1 and CDR2 from the germline V gene are GTSNPN and SVGIG (reference sequence). DNA for the CDR3: TGTGCCTGGAGTGTGGGATCCCCTAGAGGAAACATCATATATTTT. Residues: CAWSVGSPRGNIIYF. Full variable domain (missing parts from reference TRBV30 and TRBJ1-3): SQTIHQWPATLVQPVGSPLSLECTVEGTSNPNLYWYRQAAGRGLQLLFYSVGIGQISSEVPQNLSASRPQDRQFILSSKKLLLSDSGFYLCAWSVGSPRGNIIYFGEGSWLTVV.

The genes are TRBV24-1 and TRBJ2-3; D is ambiguous. Trimming cost V 9 bases and J 0 bases, with 18 bases left between them. The germline CDR1 and CDR2 sequences are KGHDR and SFDVKD. CDR3 size: 16 residues. CDR3 in amino acids: CATEETGRFSTDTQYF. In DNA form, the CDR3 reads TGTGCCACCGAGGAGACGGGTCGATTTAGCACAGATACGCAGTATTTT.

V gene TRBV5-1 combines with J gene TRBJ1-6; D remains unclear. Germline V CDR1 and CDR2: SGHRS, YFSETQ. The CDR3 extends over 16 amino acids. Trimming shortened V by 4 bases and J by 3 bases, and 14 bases separated the two germline ends. The CDR3 nucleotides read TGCGCCAGCAGCCAAGTTCCACAGAACTATAATTCACCCCTCCACTTT. As protein: CASSQVPQNYNSPLHF.

This clonotype was seen a single time. This chain connects TRBV6-5 to TRBJ1-2; D possibly corresponds to TRBD1 (5 bases). V was pared by 2 bases and J by 7 bases, with 14 bases between. The CDR3 sequence is 14 residues long. The germline CDR1 and CDR2 sequences are MNHEY and SVGAGI. CDR3 in amino acids: CASSYDGARGGYTF. The CDR3 DNA follows: TGTGCCAGCAGTTACGACGGGGCTCGGGGTGGCTACACCTTC.

In this sample, this clonotype turned up many times. The chain is built from TRBV27 and TRBJ2-7, with D uncertain. This CDR3 spans 14 amino acids. V lost 4 bases and J 0 bases, leaving 10 bases between the germline ends. The germline V gene encodes CDR1 MNHEY and CDR2 SMNVEV (reference sequence). This chain's CDR3 is CASSSAFASYEQYF. The CDR3 DNA is TGTGCCAGCAGTTCGGCGTTTGCCTCCTACGAGCAGTACTTC.